At least ten counts were recorded for the clone carrying this TCR beta chain. Its specificity is unknown. Preparation of the TCRbeta library used unique molecular identifiers. TCRdb redid the calling of the PCR reads with MiXCR, one entry per CDR3 protein. The repertoire includes approximately 30,000 distinct CDR3 sequences, less than 8.5% of them detected once, and about 27% sits in the top ten. These data belong to a study of T-cell reconstitution after alpha-beta-depleted transplantation in children. Findings and caveats of the study: Several hundred graft clones that had expanded were reportedly the source of alpha-beta T cells about two months after transplant. T-cell counts and diversity at one year following transplant were attributed mainly to newly produced T cells. Several patients had high TCRbeta diversity at day 60; it came from surviving recipient T cells and thymic progenitors.

V was pared by 2 bases and J by 5 bases, with 14 bases of the junction left unmatched. The CDR3 is 17 amino acids. CDR1 is SGHDT and CDR2 is YYEEEE in the germline V gene. The V call is TRBV5-6, the J call TRBJ2-5, with 8 bases fitting TRBD2. The source material was peripheral blood, sampled 60 days after TCRalphabeta/CD19-depleted stem cell transplant. The source is a child in the first two years of life who had a stem cell transplant for acute myeloid leukemia, so the T cells may come from the graft donor. CDR3 residues: CASSFSMRGAPKETQYF. DNA of the CDR3: TGTGCCAGCAGCTTCTCGATGCGGGGGGCTCCGAAGGAGACCCAGTACTTC.